This TCR beta chain emerged from a study of molecular identifiers for immune sequencing clone quantification. About the research overall: Four of five RNA aliquots from approximately 20,000 or 100,000 naive CD8 T cells were sequenced.

Ten or more counts support this clonotype. Methods described previously were used for bulk TCR libraries, and listed TCR primers were applied. TCRdb reanalysed the PCR reads using MiXCR and keeps one entry per CDR3 protein. The sample has about 640,000 distinct CDR3 sequences; roughly 21% are singletons. The ends were cut back, 7 bases at V and 2 bases at J, with 11 bases in the middle. CDR3 length: 14 residues. This clonotype was sampled from a human donor in good health. Some libraries in this study had Jurkat cell RNA spiked in. The sequencing input was naive CD8+ T cells from blood, with Jurkat cell RNA spiked in. The subset denotes: FACS-sorted CD8+CD4-CCR7+CD45RA+ naive T cells. This chain links TRBV12-3 or TRBV12-4 with TRBJ2-2; the D gene is possibly TRBD2 (6 bases). The CDR3: CASIRGSNTGELFF. The CDR3 DNA reads as TGTGCCAGCATCCGGGGGTCCAACACCGGGGAGCTGTTTTTT.